This T cell receptor (beta chain) was obtained from a study of blood T cell repertoires in COVID-19. Assay used: immunoSEQ multiplex PCR; TCRdb lists only in-frame clones, some missing. The sample yields about 83,000 clones, 88% seen once. Germline trimming cut 3 bases from V and 3 bases from J; bases unmatched to any gene: 1. CDR3 length equals 13 residues. The germline V gene has CDR1 SEHNR and CDR2 FQNEAQ (reference sequence). Sequenced input: peripheral blood. The source is a human donor in a cohort sampled during active COVID-19. The chain combines TRBV7-9 with TRBJ2-7, with 8 bases fitting TRBD2. CDR3 amino acids: CASSFSGDYEQYF. DNA for the CDR3: TGTGCCAGCAGCTTTAGCGGGGACTACGAGCAGTACTTC.